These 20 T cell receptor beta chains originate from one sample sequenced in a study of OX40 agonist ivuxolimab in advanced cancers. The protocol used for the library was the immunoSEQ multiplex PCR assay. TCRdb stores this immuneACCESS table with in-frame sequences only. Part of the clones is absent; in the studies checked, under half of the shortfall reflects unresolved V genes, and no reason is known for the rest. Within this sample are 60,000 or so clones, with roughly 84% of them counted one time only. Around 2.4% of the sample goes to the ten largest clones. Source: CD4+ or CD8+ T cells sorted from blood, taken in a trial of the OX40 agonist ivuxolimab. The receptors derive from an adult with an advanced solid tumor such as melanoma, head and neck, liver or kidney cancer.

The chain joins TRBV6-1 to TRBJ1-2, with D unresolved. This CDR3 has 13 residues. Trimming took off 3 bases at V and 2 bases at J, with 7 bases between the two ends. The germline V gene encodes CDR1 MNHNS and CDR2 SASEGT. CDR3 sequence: CASSENPNYGYTF. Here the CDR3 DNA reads TGTGCCAGCAGTGAGAACCCAAACTATGGCTACACCTTC.

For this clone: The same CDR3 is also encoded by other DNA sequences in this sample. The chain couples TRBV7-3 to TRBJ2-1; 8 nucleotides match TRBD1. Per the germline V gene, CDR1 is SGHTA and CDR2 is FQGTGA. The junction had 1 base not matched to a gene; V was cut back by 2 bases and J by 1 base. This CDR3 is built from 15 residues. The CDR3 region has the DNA TGTGCCAGCAGCTTAGACAGGGGTTCCTACAATGAGCAGTTCTTC. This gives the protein CASSLDRGSYNEQFF.

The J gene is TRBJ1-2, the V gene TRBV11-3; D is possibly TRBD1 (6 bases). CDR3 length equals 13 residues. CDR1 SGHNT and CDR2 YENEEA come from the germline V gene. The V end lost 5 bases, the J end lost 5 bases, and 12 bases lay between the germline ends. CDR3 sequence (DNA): TGTGCCAGCAGCACGAGGACAGCTTATGGCTACACCTTC. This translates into CASSTRTAYGYTF.

CDR3 region: CASSSRQPATGNTIYF. The CDR3 nucleotides read TGTGCCAGCAGTTCCCGACAGCCCGCTACTGGAAACACCATATATTTT. The gene calls are TRBV28 and TRBJ1-3; TRBD1 is a possible D gene (5 bases). Trimming left V 4 bases short and J 2 bases short, with 15 bases between. CDR1 and CDR2 (germline): MDHEN, SYDVKM. This CDR3 region has 16 residues. Looking up the rest from reference TRBV28 and TRBJ1-3 gives the full variable domain: DVKVTQSSRYLVKRTGEKVFLECVQDMDHENMFWYRQDPGLGLRLIYFSYDVKMKEKGDIPEGYSVSREKKERFSLILESASTNQTSMYLCASSSRQPATGNTIYFGEGSWLTVV.

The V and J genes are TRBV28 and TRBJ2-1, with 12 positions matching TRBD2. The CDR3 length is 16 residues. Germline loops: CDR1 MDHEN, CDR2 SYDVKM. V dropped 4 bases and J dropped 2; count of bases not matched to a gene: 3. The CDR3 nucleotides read TGTGCCAGCAGTTCTAGCGGGGGGGTGCCCTACAATGAGCAGTTCTTC. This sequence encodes CASSSSGGVPYNEQFF.

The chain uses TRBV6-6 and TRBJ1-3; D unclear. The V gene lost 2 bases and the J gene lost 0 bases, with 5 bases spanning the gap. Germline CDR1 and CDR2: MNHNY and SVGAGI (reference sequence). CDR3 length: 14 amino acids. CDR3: CASSYDLSGNTIYF. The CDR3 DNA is TGTGCCAGCAGTTACGACCTCTCTGGAAACACCATATATTTT.

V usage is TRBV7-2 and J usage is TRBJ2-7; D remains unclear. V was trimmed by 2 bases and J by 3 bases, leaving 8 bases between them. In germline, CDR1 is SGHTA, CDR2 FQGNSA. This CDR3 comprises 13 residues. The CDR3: CASSLSPGYEQYF. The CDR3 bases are TGTGCCAGCAGCTTAAGTCCGGGCTACGAGCAGTACTTC.

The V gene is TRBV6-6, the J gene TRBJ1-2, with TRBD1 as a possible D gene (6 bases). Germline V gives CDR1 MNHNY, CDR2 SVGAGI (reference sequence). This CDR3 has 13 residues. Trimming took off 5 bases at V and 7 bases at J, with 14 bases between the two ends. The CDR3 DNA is TGTGCCAGCAGTGATCAGGGGAGGGGTGGCTACACCTTC. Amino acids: CASSDQGRGGYTF.

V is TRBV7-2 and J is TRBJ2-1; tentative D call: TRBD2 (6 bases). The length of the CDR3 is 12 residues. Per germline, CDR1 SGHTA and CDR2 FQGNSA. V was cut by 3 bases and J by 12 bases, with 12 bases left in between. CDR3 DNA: TGTGCCAGCAGCTTCGGTAAGGAGGGGCAGTTCTTC. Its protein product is CASSFGKEGQFF.

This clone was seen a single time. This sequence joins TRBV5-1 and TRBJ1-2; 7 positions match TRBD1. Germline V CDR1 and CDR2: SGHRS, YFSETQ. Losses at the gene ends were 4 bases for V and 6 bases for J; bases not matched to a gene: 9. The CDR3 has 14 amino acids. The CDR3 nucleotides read TGCGCCAGCAGCGTCCAGGGGGGTGATCATGGCTACACCTTC. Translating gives CASSVQGGDHGYTF.

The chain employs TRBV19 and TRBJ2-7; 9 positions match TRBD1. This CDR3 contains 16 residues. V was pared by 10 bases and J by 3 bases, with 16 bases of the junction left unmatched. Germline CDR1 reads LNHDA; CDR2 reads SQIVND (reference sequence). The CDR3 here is CATRGYSGQGVYEQYF. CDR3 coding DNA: TGTGCCACCCGGGGCTATTCGGGACAGGGTGTCTACGAGCAGTACTTC.

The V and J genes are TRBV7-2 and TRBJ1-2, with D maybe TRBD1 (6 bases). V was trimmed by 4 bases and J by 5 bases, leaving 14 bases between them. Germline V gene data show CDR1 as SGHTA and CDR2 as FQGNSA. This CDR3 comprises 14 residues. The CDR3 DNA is TGTGCCAGCAGCTCACTCGGGACAATTTATGGCTACACCTTC. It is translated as CASSSLGTIYGYTF.

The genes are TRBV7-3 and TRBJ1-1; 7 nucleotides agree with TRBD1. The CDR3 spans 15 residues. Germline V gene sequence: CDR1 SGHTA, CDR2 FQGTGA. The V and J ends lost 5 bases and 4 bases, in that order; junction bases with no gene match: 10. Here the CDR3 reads CASSALTGAGTEAFF. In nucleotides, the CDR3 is TGTGCCAGCAGCGCCCTAACAGGGGCTGGCACTGAAGCTTTCTTT.

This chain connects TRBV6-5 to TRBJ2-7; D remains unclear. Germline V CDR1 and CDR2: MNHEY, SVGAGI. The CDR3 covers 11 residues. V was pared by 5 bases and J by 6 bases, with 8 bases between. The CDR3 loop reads CASSVPGEQYF. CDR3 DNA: TGTGCCAGCAGTGTACCCGGCGAGCAGTACTTC.

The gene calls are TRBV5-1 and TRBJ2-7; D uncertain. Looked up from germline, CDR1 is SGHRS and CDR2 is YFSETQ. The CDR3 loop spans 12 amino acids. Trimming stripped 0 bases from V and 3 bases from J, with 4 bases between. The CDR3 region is CASSLGGYEQYF. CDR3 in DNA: TGCGCCAGCAGCTTGGGGGGCTACGAGCAGTACTTC.

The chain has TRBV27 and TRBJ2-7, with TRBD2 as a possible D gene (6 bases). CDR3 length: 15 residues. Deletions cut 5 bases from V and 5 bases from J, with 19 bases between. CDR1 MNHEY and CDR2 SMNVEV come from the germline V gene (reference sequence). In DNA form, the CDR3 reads TGTGCCAGCAGTCCCCTCCGGGGGTATAGGAACGAGCAGTACTTC. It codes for CASSPLRGYRNEQYF.

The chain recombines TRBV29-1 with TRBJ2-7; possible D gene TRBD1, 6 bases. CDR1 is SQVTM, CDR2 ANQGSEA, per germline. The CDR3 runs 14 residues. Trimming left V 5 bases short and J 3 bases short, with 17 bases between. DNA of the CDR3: TGCAGCGTTCTGAAAATGGGGACAAACTACGAGCAGTACTTC. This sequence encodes CSVLKMGTNYEQYF.

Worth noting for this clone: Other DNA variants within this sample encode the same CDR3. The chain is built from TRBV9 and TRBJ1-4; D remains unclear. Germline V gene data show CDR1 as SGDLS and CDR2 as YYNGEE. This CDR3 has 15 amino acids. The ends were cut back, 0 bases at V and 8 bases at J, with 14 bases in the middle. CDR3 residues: CASSVALAEREKLFF. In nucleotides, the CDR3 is TGTGCCAGCAGCGTAGCTCTGGCAGAACGGGAAAAACTGTTTTTT. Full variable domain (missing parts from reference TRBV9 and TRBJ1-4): DSGVTQTPKHLITATGQRVTLRCSPRSGDLSVYWYQQSLDQGLQFLIQYYNGEERAKGNILERFSAQQFPDLHSELNLSSLELGDSALYFCASSVALAEREKLFFGSGTQLSVL.

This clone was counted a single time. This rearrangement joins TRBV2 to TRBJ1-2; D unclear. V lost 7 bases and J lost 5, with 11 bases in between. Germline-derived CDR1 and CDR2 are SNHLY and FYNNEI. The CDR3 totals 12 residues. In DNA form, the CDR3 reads TGTGCCAGCACCCCGACCGCATATGGCTACACCTTC. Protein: CASTPTAYGYTF.

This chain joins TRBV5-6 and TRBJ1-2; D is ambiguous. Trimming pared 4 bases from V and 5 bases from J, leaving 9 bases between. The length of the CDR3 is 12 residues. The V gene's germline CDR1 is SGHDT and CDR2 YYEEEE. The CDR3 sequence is CASSPGGYGYTF. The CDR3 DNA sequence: TGTGCCAGCAGCCCGGGTGGGTATGGCTACACCTTC.